A single sample is the source of the 19 T cell receptor beta chains below, sequenced in a study of T-cell reconstitution after alpha-beta-depleted transplantation in children. Construction of the TCRbeta library involved unique molecular identifiers. TCRdb redid the calling of the PCR reads with MiXCR, one entry per CDR3 protein. The repertoire has about 280,000 distinct CDR3 sequences, more than 9% of them found once; the top ten carry 23%. This material consisted of peripheral blood, taken 180 days after TCRalphabeta/CD19-depleted stem cell transplant. Receptors were obtained from a male patient under 10 years old who had a stem cell transplant for chronic granulomatous disease, so the T cells may come from the graft donor.

This clonotype appeared many times. The genes are TRBV5-5 and TRBJ1-2; no firm D call. CDR3 size: 13 residues. Between the trimmed V and J ends, which lost 4 bases and 3 bases, there was a span of 10 bases. Looked up from germline, CDR1 is SGHKS and CDR2 is YYEKEE (reference sequence). The CDR3 DNA is TGTGCCAGCAGCCGGGCGGAGGACTATGGCTACACCTTC. Amino acid sequence: CASSRAEDYGYTF.

There are many counts of this clonotype. The genes are TRBV5-1 and TRBJ2-2; 13 bases map to TRBD2. Germline V lookup: CDR1 SGHRS, CDR2 YFSETQ. This CDR3 spans 16 amino acids. With 4 bases clipped from V and 2 bases from J, the junction kept 2 bases outside the gene matches. The CDR3, as DNA: TGCGCCAGCAGCAAGGGACTAGCGGGAAACACCGGGGAGCTGTTTTTT. This sequence encodes CASSKGLAGNTGELFF. The full variable domain, in which reference TRBV5-1 and TRBJ2-2 provide the parts outside the CDR3, is KAGVTQTPRYLIKTRGQQVTLSCSPISGHRSVSWYQQTPGQGLQFLFEYFSETQRNKGNFPGRFSGRQFSNSRSEMNVSTLELGDSALYLCASSKGLAGNTGELFFGEGSRLTVL.

Many counts were recorded for this clonotype. The CDR3 loop reads CASRSPSGLSYEQYF. In DNA, the CDR3 is TGTGCCAGCAGATCTCCAAGCGGCCTCTCCTACGAGCAGTACTTC. The genes are TRBV11-2 and TRBJ2-7; TRBD2 is a possible D gene (5 bases). The CDR3 loop spans 15 amino acids. Trimming took off 6 bases at V and 0 bases at J, with 15 bases between the two ends. Germline V gives CDR1 SGHAT, CDR2 FQNNGV.

The table lists this clonotype with many counts. The rearrangement uses TRBV7-9 and TRBJ2-3; D gene uncertain. Germline V CDR1 and CDR2: SEHNR, FQNEAQ (reference sequence). V lost 6 bases to trimming and J lost 5 bases, with 15 bases between them. There are 14 residues in the CDR3. This CDR3 is CASSPGLPVDTQYF. CDR3 sequence (DNA): TGTGCCAGCAGTCCAGGATTGCCCGTAGATACGCAGTATTTT. Complete variable domain (other parts from reference TRBV7-9 and TRBJ2-3): DTGVSQNPRHKITKRGQNVTFRCDPISEHNRLYWYRQTLGQGPEFLTYFQNEAQLEKSRLLSDRFSAERPKGSFSTLEIQRTEQGDSAMYLCASSPGLPVDTQYFGPGTRLTVL.

This clonotype has a count of ten or more. CDR3 loop: CASSYSGGASTDTQYF. CDR3 sequence (DNA): TGTGCCAGCAGTTACTCCGGCGGGGCGAGCACAGATACGCAGTATTTT. The chain employs TRBV6-5 and TRBJ2-3; tentatively, D is TRBD2 (6 bases). The germline V gene has CDR1 MNHEY and CDR2 SVGAGI. This CDR3 spans 16 amino acids. V was clipped by 0 bases and J by 0 bases, with 10 bases between them.

A remark on this clonotype: A much larger clone is a single base away; this may be a read error. V is TRBV12-3 or TRBV12-4 and J is TRBJ2-1; a weak D match, TRBD1 (7 bases). The ends were cut back, 3 bases at V and 12 bases at J, with 18 bases in the middle. The CDR3 covers 14 residues. For the CDR3, the DNA is TGTGCCAGCAGTTTTCCCCCCGGGACAGCGGGGCAGTTCTTC. It translates to CASSFPPGTAGQFF.

At least ten counts were recorded for this clonotype. This chain's CDR3 is CASSVGSGLAYEQYF. The CDR3 DNA sequence: TGTGCCAGCAGCGTAGGGAGCGGTCTCGCCTACGAGCAGTACTTC. The chain combines TRBV9 with TRBJ2-7; D possibly corresponds to TRBD2 (5 bases). The V end lost 0 bases, the J end lost 2 bases, and 12 bases lay between the germline ends. The CDR3 is made up of 15 amino acids. Germline CDR1 SGDLS, CDR2 YYNGEE.

This chain links TRBV29-1 with TRBJ1-1; D is undetermined. The CDR3 has 10 residues. V lost 7 bases to trimming and J lost 11 bases, with 14 bases between them. Looked up from germline, CDR1 is SQVTM and CDR2 is ANQGSEA. The CDR3 here is CSARSNGAFF. CDR3 nucleotide sequence: TGCAGCGCCCGTTCGAATGGCGCTTTCTTT.

This clonotype was seen at least ten times. This chain connects TRBV20-1 to TRBJ2-7; D may be TRBD2 (5 bases). The CDR3 consists of 13 residues. Between the trimmed V and J ends, which lost 6 bases and 3 bases, there was a span of 15 bases. The germline V gene has CDR1 DFQATT and CDR2 SNEGSKA (reference sequence). CDR3 sequence reads: CSARAEPNYEQYF. In DNA, the CDR3 is TGCAGTGCCCGAGCGGAGCCCAACTACGAGCAGTACTTC.

This clonotype was seen ten or more times. In DNA, the CDR3 is TGCAGTGCTAGACCCTCTAGCGGCATAAGCTCCTACGAGCAGTACTTC. Translating gives CSARPSSGISSYEQYF. The genes are TRBV20-1 and TRBJ2-7; 7 positions match TRBD2. Germline loops: CDR1 DFQATT, CDR2 SNEGSKA (reference sequence). This CDR3 has 16 amino acids. The junction had 10 bases not matched to a gene; V was cut back by 2 bases and J by 0 bases.

In its sample, this clonotype was seen a few times. The chain joins TRBV12-3 or TRBV12-4 to TRBJ2-7, with TRBD1 as a possible D gene (6 bases). Trimming took off 3 bases at V and 3 bases at J, with 12 bases between the two ends. The CDR3 is 14 residues long. The CDR3 sequence: CASSLSGVSYEQYF. The CDR3 DNA follows: TGTGCCAGCAGTTTGTCAGGGGTAAGCTACGAGCAGTACTTC.

This clonotype was seen at least ten times. The chain has TRBV12-3 or TRBV12-4 and TRBJ2-3; TRBD2 matches 14 bases. Trimming at V came to 7 bases and at J to 0 bases, leaving 12 bases not matched to a gene. The CDR3 covers 19 residues. The CDR3: CASKFTRTSGGISTDTQYF. For the CDR3, the DNA is TGTGCCAGCAAATTTACCCGGACTAGCGGGGGGATAAGCACAGATACGCAGTATTTT.

In its sample, this clonotype was seen many times. The CDR3 DNA reads TGTGCCAGCTCACCACTTGAACAGGGGGCTAACAATGAGCAGTTCTTC. Amino acid sequence: CASSPLEQGANNEQFF. The rearrangement uses TRBV18 and TRBJ2-1, with 9 bases lining up with TRBD1. The V segment lost 1 base and the J segment 5 bases; nucleotides outside the gene matches: 6. Germline V gene sequence: CDR1 KGHSH, CDR2 LQKENI. This CDR3 is 16 amino acids long.

This clonotype was detected only a few times. The rearrangement joins TRBV12-3 or TRBV12-4 to TRBJ2-3, with 11 bases that match TRBD2. The CDR3 loop spans 17 amino acids. Germline trimming cut 5 bases from V and 0 bases from J; bases unmatched to any gene: 7. The CDR3 reads CASSRTSGGTSTDTQYF. As DNA, the CDR3 is TGTGCCAGCAGTCGAACTAGCGGGGGCACTAGCACAGATACGCAGTATTTT.

This clonotype was recorded at least ten times. The CDR3 reads CASSSPGLAGGTGELFF. In DNA, the CDR3 is TGTGCCAGCAGCTCTCCGGGACTAGCGGGAGGAACCGGGGAGCTGTTTTTT. The chain couples TRBV7-2 to TRBJ2-2; 15 bases map to TRBD2. There are 17 residues in the CDR3. Germline lookup yields CDR1 SGHTA and CDR2 FQGNSA. Trimming removed 4 bases from V and 5 bases from J; junction bases left unmatched: 5. Full variable domain (missing parts from reference TRBV7-2 and TRBJ2-2): GAGVSQSPSNKVTEKGKDVELRCDPISGHTALYWYRQSLGQGLEFLIYFQGNSAPDKSGLPSDRFSAERTGGSVSTLTIQRTQQEDSAVYLCASSSPGLAGGTGELFFGEGSRLTVL.

A note on this clonotype: A much larger clone differs from this one at a single base, so this may be a read error. The V call is TRBV28, the J call TRBJ2-4; D may be TRBD1 (6 bases). This CDR3 contains 12 residues. Germline V gene sequence: CDR1 MDHEN, CDR2 SYDVKM. The V and J ends lost 0 bases and 10 bases respectively, with 7 bases between them. The CDR3 region has the DNA TGTGCCAGCAGTTTATGGACAGGTATTCAGTACTTC. Its translation is CASSLWTGIQYF.

The chain links TRBV6-5 to TRBJ2-1; D remains unclear. The CDR3 length is 15 residues. Germline lookup yields CDR1 MNHEY and CDR2 SVGAGI. V was cut by 2 bases and J by 8 bases, with 16 bases left in between. The CDR3 sequence is CASSYGGGNTHEQFF. The CDR3 DNA reads TGTGCCAGCAGTTACGGTGGTGGGAACACCCATGAGCAGTTCTTC.

This clonotype appeared many times. The CDR3 loop reads CSARFRETQYF. The CDR3 region has the DNA TGCAGTGCTAGATTCCGGGAGACCCAGTACTTC. The chain uses TRBV20-1 and TRBJ2-5, with D hard to call. This CDR3 region has 11 residues. Germline V gene data show CDR1 as DFQATT and CDR2 as SNEGSKA (reference sequence). V lost 2 bases, J lost 5 bases, and 6 bases lay in between.

In this sample, this clonotype turned up many times. The gene calls are TRBV24-1 and TRBJ2-5, with 8 nucleotides matching TRBD2. The V segment lost 9 bases and the J segment 0 bases; nucleotides outside the gene matches: 11. The CDR3 loop spans 16 amino acids. The germline V gene encodes CDR1 KGHDR and CDR2 SFDVKD. The CDR3 nucleotides are TGTGCCACCGCCCCTTCGGGTAGCGGGGACCAAGAGACCCAGTACTTC. Its translation is CATAPSGSGDQETQYF.